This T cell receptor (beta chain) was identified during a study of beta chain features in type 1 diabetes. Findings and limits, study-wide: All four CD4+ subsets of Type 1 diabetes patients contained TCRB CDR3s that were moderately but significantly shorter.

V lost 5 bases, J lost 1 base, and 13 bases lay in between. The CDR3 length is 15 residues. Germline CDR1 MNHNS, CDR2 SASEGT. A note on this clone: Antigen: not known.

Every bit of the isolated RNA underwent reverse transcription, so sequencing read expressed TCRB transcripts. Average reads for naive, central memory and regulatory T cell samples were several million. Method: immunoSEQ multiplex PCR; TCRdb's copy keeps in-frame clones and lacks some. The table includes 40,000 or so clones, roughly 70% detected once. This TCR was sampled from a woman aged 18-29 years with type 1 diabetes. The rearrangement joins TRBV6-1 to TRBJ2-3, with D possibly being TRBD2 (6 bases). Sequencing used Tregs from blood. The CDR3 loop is CASSSRETGTDTQYF. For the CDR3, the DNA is TGTGCCAGCAGTTCCCGGGAGACGGGCACAGATACGCAGTATTTT.